The entry below gives a single T cell receptor (beta chain) sequence along with its context. Its cognate antigen is unknown. This record belongs to a study of T cell responses to AZD1222 COVID-19 vaccine. Study outcomes and limitations: Females made up more of the donors, who were largely white British, and clonal diversity may have come out too low.

Generated by immunoSEQ multiplex PCR, the TCRdb table keeps only in-frame clones and is missing some. The table includes some 95,000 clones, approximately 83% detected once. The receptor was derived from an adult in good health. This material consisted of peripheral blood, taken on day 0 of AZD1222 vaccination.

The CDR3 DNA is TGTGCCAGCAGTTACCCGGCGGCAGGGTTTTATGAAGCTTTCTTT. As protein: CASSYPAAGFYEAFF. The gene calls are TRBV6-5 and TRBJ1-1; a weak D match, TRBD1 (5 bases). The CDR3 has 15 amino acids. The V and J ends lost 2 bases and 7 bases respectively, with 17 bases between them. Germline values: CDR1 MNHEY, CDR2 SVGAGI.